A selection of T cell receptor beta chains follows, all from one sample in a study of graft-versus-host responses after intestinal transplantation. Only in-frame clones appear in the TCRdb table, and some are missing; sequencing was by immunoSEQ multiplex PCR. This sample yields approximately 82,000 clones, of which 91% are seen a single time; more than 0.075% belongs to the top ten. Antigen specificity for these receptors is unknown. The starting material was unstimulated CD4+ T cells sorted from spleen or lymph node cells, obtained before intestinal transplant. Receptors originate from a human donor who received an intestinal transplant. The CDR3 runs from the conserved cysteine through the conserved F or W. A D gene is named only where the DNA matches it firmly.

V,D,CDR3
TRBV28,.,CASSFYTGEQYF
TRBV7-2,TRBD1,CASSLALTGTKTQYF
TRBV18,TRBD1,CASSPDRGGYEQYF
TRBV7-2,TRBD2,CASRTSSTDTQYF
TRBV7-8,TRBD1,CASRRPTGSGGELFF
TRBV6-6,.,CASSSRLEQYF
TRBV7-9,TRBD1,CASSYRGTYNEQFF
TRBV2,TRBD2,CASRLIAGGPNEQFF
TRBV9,TRBD2,CASSVALGGGSYNEQFF
TRBV7-2,TRBD2,CASSLVGSGGYNEQFF
TRBV28,.,CASSLKLVRADTQYF
TRBV10-1,TRBD2,CASSERLAGGTITQYF
TRBV9,TRBD1,CASSVGEGQGGHEQYF
TRBV9,.,CASSVAVSGNTIYF
TRBV11-3,TRBD2,CASSLGGAGQYF
TRBV30,.,CAWSNRLGGQPQHF
TRBV19,.,CASKSAVLTNEKLFF
TRBV11-3,TRBD2,CASSLGLAGEEQFF
TRBV6-5,TRBD1,CASSTWTGGEAFF
TRBV6-6,.,CASSYYVGAAEAFF
TRBV11-3,TRBD1,CASSLNGRGNWYYEQYF
TRBV6-5,.,CASSYSLNSPLHF
TRBV7-2,TRBD1,CASSSDRGASSYEQYF
TRBV5-8,.,CASSPHRGLNSPLHF
TRBV30,TRBD1,CAWSFEGANYGYTF
TRBV7-2,.,CASSLRQVSTDTQYF
TRBV30,.,CAWSYNFYEQYF
TRBV7-9,TRBD2,CASSLLAGGPTDTQYF
TRBV5-1,TRBD1,CASSYLAGQGANYGYTF
TRBV5-1,.,CASSPRAGDTQYF
TRBV6-5,TRBD2,CASRLLAGATGELFF
TRBV29-1,.,CSGQQGRGAFF
TRBV30,TRBD1,CAGSRDRIHYEQYF
TRBV6-5,.,CAARREVNTEAFF
TRBV19,.,CATPGFYGYTF
TRBV7-2,.,CASSIRGETQYF
TRBV7-8,.,CASSLAGRAYEQYF
TRBV18,TRBD1,CASSPGGQAYEQYF
TRBV5-1,.,CASSLVGGAGQETQYF
TRBV7-2,.,CASSLLVRANTEAFF
TRBV6-1,.,CASSEGVEWGGNYGYTF
TRBV4-3,.,CASSPQSRNYGYTF
TRBV9,TRBD2,CASSSRPVIAGEADTQYF
TRBV15,TRBD2,CATSRGWTSGGRTDTQYF
TRBV4-1,.,CASSQVLGASNSPLHF
TRBV10-1,TRBD2,CASSELAGSTYNEQFF
TRBV5-1,.,CASTPRSGDEQFF
TRBV5-8,.,CASSSFYEQYF
TRBV7-6,.,CASSQNEKLFF